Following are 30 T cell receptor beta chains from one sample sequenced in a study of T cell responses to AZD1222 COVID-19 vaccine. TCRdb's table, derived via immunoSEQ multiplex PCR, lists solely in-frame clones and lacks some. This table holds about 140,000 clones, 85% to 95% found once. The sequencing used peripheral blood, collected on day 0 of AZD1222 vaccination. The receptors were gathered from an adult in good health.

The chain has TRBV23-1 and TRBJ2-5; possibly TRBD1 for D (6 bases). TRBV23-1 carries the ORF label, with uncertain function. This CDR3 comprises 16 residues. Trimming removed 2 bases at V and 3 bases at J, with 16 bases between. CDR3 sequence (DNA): TGCGCCAGCAGTCAACCGAAGGAGGACAGAGAAGAGACCCAGTACTTC. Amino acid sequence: CASSQPKEDREETQYF.

The CDR3 sequence: CASSIDWTGGTDTQYF. The CDR3 DNA follows: TGTGCCAGTAGTATAGATTGGACAGGGGGAACAGATACGCAGTATTTT. This rearrangement joins TRBV19 to TRBJ2-3, with TRBD1 matching over 10 bases. Per germline, CDR1 LNHDA and CDR2 SQIVND (reference sequence). V dropped 0 bases and J dropped 3; count of bases not matched to a gene: 3. The CDR3 is made up of 16 amino acids.

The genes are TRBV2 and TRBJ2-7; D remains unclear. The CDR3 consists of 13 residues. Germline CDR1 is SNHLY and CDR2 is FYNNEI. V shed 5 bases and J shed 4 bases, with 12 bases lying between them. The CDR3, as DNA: TGTGCCAGCAGTCCGTCCTCTGGGTACGAGCAGTACTTC. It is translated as CASSPSSGYEQYF.

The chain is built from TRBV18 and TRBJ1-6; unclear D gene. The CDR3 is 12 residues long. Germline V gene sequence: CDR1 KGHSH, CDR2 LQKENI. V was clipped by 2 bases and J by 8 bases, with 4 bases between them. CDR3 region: CASSPADSPLHF. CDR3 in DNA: TGTGCCAGCTCACCAGCGGATTCACCCCTCCACTTT.

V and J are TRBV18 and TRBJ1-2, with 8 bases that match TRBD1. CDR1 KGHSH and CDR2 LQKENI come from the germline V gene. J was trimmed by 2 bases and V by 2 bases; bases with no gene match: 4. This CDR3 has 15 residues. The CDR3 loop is CASSPSRGPNYGYTF. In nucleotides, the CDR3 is TGTGCCAGCTCACCATCCAGGGGGCCCAACTATGGCTACACCTTC. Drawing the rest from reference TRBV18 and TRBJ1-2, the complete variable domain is NAGVMQNPRHLVRRRGQEARLRCSPMKGHSHVYWYRQLPEEGLKFMVYLQKENIIDESGMPKERFSAEFPKEGPSILRIQQVVRGDSAAYFCASSPSRGPNYGYTFGSGTRLTVV.

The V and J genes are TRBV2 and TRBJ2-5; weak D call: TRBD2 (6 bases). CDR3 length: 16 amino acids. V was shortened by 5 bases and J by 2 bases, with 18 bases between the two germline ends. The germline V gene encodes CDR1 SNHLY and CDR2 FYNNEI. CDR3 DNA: TGTGCCAGCAGTACCCGAGTGGGTAGCGGTCAAGAGACCCAGTACTTC. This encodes CASSTRVGSGQETQYF.

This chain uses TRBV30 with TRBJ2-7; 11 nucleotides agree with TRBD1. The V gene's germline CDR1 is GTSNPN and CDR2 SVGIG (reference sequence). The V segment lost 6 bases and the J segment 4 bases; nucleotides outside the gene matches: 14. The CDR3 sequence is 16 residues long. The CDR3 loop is CACTGGTGQGGYEQYF. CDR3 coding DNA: TGTGCCTGTACCGGTGGAACGGGACAGGGGGGGTACGAGCAGTACTTC. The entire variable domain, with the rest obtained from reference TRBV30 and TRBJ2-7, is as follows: SQTIHQWPATLVQPVGSPLSLECTVEGTSNPNLYWYRQAAGRGLQLLFYSVGIGQISSEVPQNLSASRPQDRQFILSSKKLLLSDSGFYLCACTGGTGQGGYEQYFGPGTRLTVT.

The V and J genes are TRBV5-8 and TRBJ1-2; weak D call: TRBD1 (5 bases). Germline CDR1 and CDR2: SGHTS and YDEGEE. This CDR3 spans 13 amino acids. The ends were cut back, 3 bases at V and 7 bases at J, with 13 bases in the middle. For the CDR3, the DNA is TGTGCCAGCAGCTCTGGGCAGGGAGGTGGCTACACCTTC. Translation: CASSSGQGGGYTF. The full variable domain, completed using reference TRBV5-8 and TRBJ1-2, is EAGVTQSPTHLIKTRGQQATLRCSPISGHTSVYWYQQALGLGLQFLLWYDEGEERNRGNFPPRFSGRQFPNYSSELNVNALELEDSALYLCASSSGQGGGYTFGSGTRLTVV.

CDR3 DNA: TGTGCCAGCAGTGGTTCGGGGGGTAGGAACACTGAAGCTTTCTTT. Protein: CASSGSGGRNTEAFF. The rearrangement links TRBV2 to TRBJ1-1, with TRBD1 as a possible D gene (5 bases). V was shortened by 4 bases and J by 1 base, with 13 bases between the two germline ends. The germline CDR1 and CDR2 sequences are SNHLY and FYNNEI. The CDR3 sequence is 15 residues long. The full variable domain, rest sourced from reference TRBV2 and TRBJ1-1, is EPEVTQTPSHQVTQMGQEVILRCVPISNHLYFYWYRQILGQKVEFLVSFYNNEISEKSEIFDDQFSVERPDGSNFTLKIRSTKLEDSAMYFCASSGSGGRNTEAFFGQGTRLTVV.

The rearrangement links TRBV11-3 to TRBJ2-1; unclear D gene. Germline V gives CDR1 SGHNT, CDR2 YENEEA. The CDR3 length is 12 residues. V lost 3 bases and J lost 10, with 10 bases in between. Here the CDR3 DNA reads TGTGCCAGCAGCTTCGGGCCTGGGGAGCAGTTCTTC. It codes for CASSFGPGEQFF.

The CDR3 here is CASSPAGGGYYEQYF. The DNA of the CDR3 is TGTGCCAGCAGTCCGGCCGGGGGGGGATACTACGAGCAGTACTTC. The rearrangement joins TRBV27 to TRBJ2-7, with 8 bases aligning to TRBD2. With V trimmed by 5 bases and J by 3 bases, 9 bases remained unmatched. This CDR3 region has 15 residues. CDR1 is MNHEY, CDR2 SMNVEV, per germline (reference sequence).

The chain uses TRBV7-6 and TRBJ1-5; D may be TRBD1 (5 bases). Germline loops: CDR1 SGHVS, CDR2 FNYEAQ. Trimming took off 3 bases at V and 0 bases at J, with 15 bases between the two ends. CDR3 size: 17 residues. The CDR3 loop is CASSFPPGGHSNQPQHF. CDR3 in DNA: TGTGCCAGCAGCTTTCCCCCCGGGGGTCATAGCAATCAGCCCCAGCATTTT.

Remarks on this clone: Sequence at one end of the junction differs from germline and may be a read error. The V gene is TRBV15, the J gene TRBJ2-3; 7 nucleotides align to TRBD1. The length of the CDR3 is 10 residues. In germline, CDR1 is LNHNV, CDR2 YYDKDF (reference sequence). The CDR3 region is CATSSTGWRF. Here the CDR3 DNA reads TGTGCCACCAGCTCGACAGGGTGGCGTTTT. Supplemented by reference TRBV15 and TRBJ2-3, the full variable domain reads DAMVIQNPRYQVTQFGKPVTLSCSQTLNHNVMYWYQQKSSQAPKLLFHYYDKDFNNEADTPDNFQSRRPNTSFCFLDIRSPGLGDTAMYLCATSSTGWRFGPGTRLTVL.

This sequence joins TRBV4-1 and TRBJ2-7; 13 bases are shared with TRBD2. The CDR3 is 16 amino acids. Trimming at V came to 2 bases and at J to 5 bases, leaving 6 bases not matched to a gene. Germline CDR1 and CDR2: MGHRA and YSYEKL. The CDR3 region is CASSQQLAGGLNEQYF. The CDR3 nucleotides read TGCGCCAGCAGCCAACAACTAGCGGGGGGGCTCAACGAGCAGTACTTC.

The CDR3 region is CAWIPSSHPTGELFF. In DNA, the CDR3 is TGTGCCTGGATACCTAGCTCCCACCCCACCGGGGAGCTGTTTTTT. This chain connects TRBV30 to TRBJ2-2; TRBD2 might be the D (5 bases). Trimming cost V 4 bases and J 4 bases, with 16 bases left between them. CDR1 is GTSNPN, CDR2 SVGIG, per germline (reference sequence). The CDR3 runs to 15 residues.

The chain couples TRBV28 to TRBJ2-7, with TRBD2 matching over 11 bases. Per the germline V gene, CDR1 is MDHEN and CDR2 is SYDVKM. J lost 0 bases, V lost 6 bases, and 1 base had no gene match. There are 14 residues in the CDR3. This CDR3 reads CASRTSGSSYEQYF. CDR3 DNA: TGTGCCAGCAGAACTAGCGGGAGCTCCTACGAGCAGTACTTC.

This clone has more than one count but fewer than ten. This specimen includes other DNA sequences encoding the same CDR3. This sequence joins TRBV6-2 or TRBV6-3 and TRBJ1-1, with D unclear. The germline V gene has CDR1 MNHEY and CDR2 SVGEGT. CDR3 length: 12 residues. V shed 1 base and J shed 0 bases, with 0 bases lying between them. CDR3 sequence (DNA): TGTGCCAGCAGTTACTTGAACACTGAAGCTTTCTTT. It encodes CASSYLNTEAFF.

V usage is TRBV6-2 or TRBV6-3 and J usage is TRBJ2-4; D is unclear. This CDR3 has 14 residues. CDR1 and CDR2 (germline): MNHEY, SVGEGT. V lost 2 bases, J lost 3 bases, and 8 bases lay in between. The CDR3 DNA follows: TGTGCCAGCAGTTACAGCCAGATCAAAAACATTCAGTACTTC. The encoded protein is CASSYSQIKNIQYF.

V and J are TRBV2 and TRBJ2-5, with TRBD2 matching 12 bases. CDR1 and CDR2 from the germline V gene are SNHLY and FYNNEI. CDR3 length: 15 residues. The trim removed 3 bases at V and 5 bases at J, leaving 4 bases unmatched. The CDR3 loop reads CASSDLAGGIETQYF. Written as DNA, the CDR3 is TGTGCCAGCAGTGACCTAGCGGGGGGGATTGAGACCCAGTACTTC.

The CDR3: CASSVGPGAGYTF. As DNA, the CDR3 is TGTGCCAGCAGCGTAGGGCCAGGGGCTGGCTACACCTTC. The chain is built from TRBV9 and TRBJ1-2; D may be TRBD1 (6 bases). This CDR3 has 13 residues. Germline-derived CDR1 and CDR2 are SGDLS and YYNGEE. The V end lost 0 bases, the J end lost 7 bases, and 10 bases lay between the germline ends.

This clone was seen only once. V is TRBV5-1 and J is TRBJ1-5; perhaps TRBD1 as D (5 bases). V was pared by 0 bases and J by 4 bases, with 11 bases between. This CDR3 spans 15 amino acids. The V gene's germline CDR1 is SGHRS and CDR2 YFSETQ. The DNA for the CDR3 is TGCGCCAGCAGCTTGGACGGGCGGGGGAATCAGCCCCAGCATTTT. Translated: CASSLDGRGNQPQHF.

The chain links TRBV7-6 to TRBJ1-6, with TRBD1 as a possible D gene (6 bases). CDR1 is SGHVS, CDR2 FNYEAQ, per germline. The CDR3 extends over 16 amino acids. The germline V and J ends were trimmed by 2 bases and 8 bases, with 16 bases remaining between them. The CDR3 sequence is CASSLQGSPMDSPLHF. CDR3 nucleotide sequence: TGTGCCAGCAGCTTACAGGGGAGCCCCATGGATTCACCCCTCCACTTT. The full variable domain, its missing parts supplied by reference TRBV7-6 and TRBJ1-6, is GAGVSQSPRYKVTKRGQDVALRCDPISGHVSLYWYRQALGQGPEFLTYFNYEAQQDKSGLPNDRFSAERPEGSISTLTIQRTEQRDSAMYRCASSLQGSPMDSPLHFGNGTRLTVT.

This CDR3 is CASSRTPGLAQHF. DNA for the CDR3: TGTGCCAGCAGTCGGACCCCAGGGTTGGCCCAGCATTTT. The genes are TRBV2 and TRBJ1-5; D may be TRBD1 (5 bases). The CDR3 runs to 13 residues. Trimming cost V 5 bases and J 11 bases, with 16 bases left between them. Per the germline V gene, CDR1 is SNHLY and CDR2 is FYNNEI.

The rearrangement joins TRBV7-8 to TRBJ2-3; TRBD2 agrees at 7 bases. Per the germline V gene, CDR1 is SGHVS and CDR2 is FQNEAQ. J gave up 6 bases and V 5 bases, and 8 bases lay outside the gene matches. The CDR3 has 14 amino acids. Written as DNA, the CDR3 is TGTGCCAGCAGCCCTGCCGGGAGGATGGATACGCAGTATTTT. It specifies CASSPAGRMDTQYF.

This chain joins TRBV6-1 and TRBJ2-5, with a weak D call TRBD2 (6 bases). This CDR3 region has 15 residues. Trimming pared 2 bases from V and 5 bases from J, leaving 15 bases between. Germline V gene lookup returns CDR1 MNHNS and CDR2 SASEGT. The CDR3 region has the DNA TGTGCCAGCAGTGAACCCGGTGGAGGGAGCGAGACCCAGTACTTC. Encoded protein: CASSEPGGGSETQYF.

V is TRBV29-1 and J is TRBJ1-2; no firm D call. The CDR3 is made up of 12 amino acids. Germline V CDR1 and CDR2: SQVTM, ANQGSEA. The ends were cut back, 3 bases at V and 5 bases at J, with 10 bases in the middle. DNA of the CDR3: TGCAGCGTTGACAGAATTGGATATGGCTACACCTTC. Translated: CSVDRIGYGYTF. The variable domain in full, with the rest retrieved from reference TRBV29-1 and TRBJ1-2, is SAVISQKPSRDICQRGTSLTIQCQVDSQVTMMFWYRQQPGQSLTLIATANQGSEATYESGFVIDKFPISRPNLTFSTLTVSNMSPEDSSIYLCSVDRIGYGYTFGSGTRLTVV.

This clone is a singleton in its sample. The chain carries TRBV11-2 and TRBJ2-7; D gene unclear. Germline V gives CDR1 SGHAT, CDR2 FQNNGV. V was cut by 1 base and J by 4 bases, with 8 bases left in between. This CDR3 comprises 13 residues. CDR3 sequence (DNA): TGTGCCAGCAGCTTAGCTACTCCTTACGAGCAGTACTTC. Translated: CASSLATPYEQYF.

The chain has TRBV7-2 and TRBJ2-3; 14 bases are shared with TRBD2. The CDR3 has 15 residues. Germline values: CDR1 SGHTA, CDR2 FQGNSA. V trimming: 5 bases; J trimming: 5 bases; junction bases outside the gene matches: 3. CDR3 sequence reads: CASSEGTSGRDTQYF. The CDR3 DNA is TGTGCCAGCAGCGAAGGGACTAGCGGGAGAGATACGCAGTATTTT.

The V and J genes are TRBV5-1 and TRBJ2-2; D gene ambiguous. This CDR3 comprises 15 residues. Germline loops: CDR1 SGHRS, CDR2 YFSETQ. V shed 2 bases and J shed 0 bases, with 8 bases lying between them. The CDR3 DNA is TGCGCCAGCAGCTTTAGTCAGCCGAACACCGGGGAGCTGTTTTTT. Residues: CASSFSQPNTGELFF.

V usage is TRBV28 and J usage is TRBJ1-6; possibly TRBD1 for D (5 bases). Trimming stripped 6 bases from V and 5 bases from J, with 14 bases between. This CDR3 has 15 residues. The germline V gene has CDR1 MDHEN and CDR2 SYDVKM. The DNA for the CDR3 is TGTGCCAGCAGCTTAGGGGCCCGGGATAATTCACCCCTCCACTTT. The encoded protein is CASSLGARDNSPLHF.